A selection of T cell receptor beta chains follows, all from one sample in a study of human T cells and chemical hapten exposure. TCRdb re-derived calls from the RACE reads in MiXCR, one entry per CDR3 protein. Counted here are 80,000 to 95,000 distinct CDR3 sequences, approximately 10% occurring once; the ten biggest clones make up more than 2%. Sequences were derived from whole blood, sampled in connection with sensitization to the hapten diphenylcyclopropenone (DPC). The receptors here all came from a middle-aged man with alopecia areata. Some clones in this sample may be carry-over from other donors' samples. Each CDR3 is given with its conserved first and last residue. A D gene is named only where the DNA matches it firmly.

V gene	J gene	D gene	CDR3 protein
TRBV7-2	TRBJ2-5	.	CASSLGRSLETQYF
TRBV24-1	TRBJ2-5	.	CATSESRQNQETQYF
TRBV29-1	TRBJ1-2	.	CSVTGNDGYTF
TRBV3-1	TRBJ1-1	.	CASSQEGRRAFF
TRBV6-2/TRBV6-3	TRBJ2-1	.	CASTKTGNEQFF
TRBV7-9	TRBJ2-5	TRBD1	CASSSDRVRETQYF
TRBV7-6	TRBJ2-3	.	CASSPQADLISRTDTQYF
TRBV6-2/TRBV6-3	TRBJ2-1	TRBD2	CASSYSKGLADYNEQFF
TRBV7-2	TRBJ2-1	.	CASSLVGISSYNEQFF
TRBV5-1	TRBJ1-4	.	CASSLQATNEKLFF
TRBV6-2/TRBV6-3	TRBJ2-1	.	CASSDGQEQFF
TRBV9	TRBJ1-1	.	CASSVYQGISPEAFF
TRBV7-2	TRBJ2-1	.	CASSFSSGRYNEQFF
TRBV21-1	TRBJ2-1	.	CASSKAGSGRSYEQFF
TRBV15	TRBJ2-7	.	CATSRLGLEQYF
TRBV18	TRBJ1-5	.	CASSEGADQPQHF
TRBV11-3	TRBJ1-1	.	CASSLDIVGTMNTEAFF
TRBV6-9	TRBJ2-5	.	CASTDPQGETQYF
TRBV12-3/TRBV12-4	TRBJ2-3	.	CASSPLGSPRRWGYGQYF
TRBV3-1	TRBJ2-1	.	CASSQERGEQFF
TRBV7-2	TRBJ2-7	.	CASSWGQSGGREQYF
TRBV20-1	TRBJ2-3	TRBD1	CSARLPGQADTQYF
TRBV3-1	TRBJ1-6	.	CASSQTALRGNSPLHF
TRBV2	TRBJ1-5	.	CASSEPSPKGPQHF
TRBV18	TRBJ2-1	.	CASSPNFLGVHNEQFF
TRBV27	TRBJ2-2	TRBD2	CASSSPNSGISTGELFF
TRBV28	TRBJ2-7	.	CASSLASLLPYEQYF